This T cell receptor (beta chain) emerged from a study of blood T cell repertoires in COVID-19. Study in general: T cells, B-cell-depleted T cells, or PBMCs supplied cDNA or gDNA.

V dropped 2 bases and J dropped 1 base, with 12 bases sitting between them. There are 16 residues in the CDR3. Germline V CDR1 and CDR2: SEHNR, FQNEAQ (reference sequence). Method: immunoSEQ multiplex PCR; TCRdb's copy keeps in-frame clones and lacks some. There are about 120,000 clones in the sample; roughly nine tenths occur only once, and about 29% lies in the top ten. The receptor comes from a man in his 70s with active or convalescent COVID-19. Sequencing was carried out using peripheral blood. The chain uses TRBV7-9 and TRBJ1-5; D might be TRBD1 (5 bases). The chain's CDR3 is CASSLITGASNQPQHF. The CDR3 bases are TGTGCCAGCAGCTTAATTACAGGAGCAAGCAATCAGCCCCAGCATTTT.